This entry lists 21 T cell receptor beta chains sequenced from one sample in a study of blood T cell repertoires in COVID-19. The data were produced by immunoSEQ multiplex PCR, yet TCRdb's version contains in-frame clones alone and is incomplete. The sample records over 120,000 clones, around 89% being singletons. Sequencing was done on a sample of peripheral blood. The receptors shown here come from a man in his sixties with active or convalescent COVID-19.

The J gene is TRBJ1-5, the V gene TRBV10-2; D call uncertain. Germline loops: CDR1 WSHSY, CDR2 SAAADI. CDR3 length: 14 amino acids. V was shortened by 0 bases and J by 7 bases, with 10 bases between the two germline ends. In nucleotides, the CDR3 is TGCGCCAGCAGTGAGTCGACTCGGGGACAGCCCCAGCATTTT. This codes for CASSESTRGQPQHF.

CDR3 protein: CAISENYQETQYF. The CDR3 DNA follows: TGTGCCATCAGTGAGAACTATCAAGAGACCCAGTACTTC. The chain combines TRBV10-3 with TRBJ2-5; no firm D call. Germline CDR1 reads ENHRY; CDR2 reads SYGVKD. CDR3 length: 13 amino acids. V dropped 2 bases and J dropped 2 bases, with 6 bases sitting between them.

This chain joins TRBV28 and TRBJ2-5; D might be TRBD1 (7 bases). CDR3 length: 16 residues. Per germline, CDR1 MDHEN and CDR2 SYDVKM. The germline V and J ends were trimmed by 2 bases and 5 bases, with 18 bases remaining between them. The DNA of the CDR3 is TGTGCCAGCAGTTTAGGAGGGGACAGCGCCCGGGAGACCCAGTACTTC. Amino acids: CASSLGGDSARETQYF. Using reference TRBV28 and TRBJ2-5 for the parts outside the CDR3, the full variable domain is DVKVTQSSRYLVKRTGEKVFLECVQDMDHENMFWYRQDPGLGLRLIYFSYDVKMKEKGDIPEGYSVSREKKERFSLILESASTNQTSMYLCASSLGGDSARETQYFGPGTRLLVL.

The J gene is TRBJ1-6, the V gene TRBV11-2, with 9 bases matching TRBD1. CDR1 and CDR2 from the germline V gene are SGHAT and FQNNGV. The CDR3 runs 14 residues. The J segment lost 9 bases and the V segment lost 0 bases, leaving 0 bases of the junction unmatched. This CDR3 is CASSLETGGSPLHF. As DNA, the CDR3 is TGTGCCAGCAGCTTAGAGACAGGGGGTTCACCCCTCCACTTT.

This chain joins TRBV7-9 and TRBJ1-1, with 11 positions matching TRBD1. The CDR3 has 15 amino acids. Germline lookup yields CDR1 SEHNR and CDR2 FQNEAQ (reference sequence). V shed 5 bases and J 5 bases; nucleotides not matched to a gene: 7. CDR3 region: CASSLPGQGGTEAFF. The CDR3 DNA reads TGTGCCAGCAGCCTACCGGGACAGGGGGGAACTGAAGCTTTCTTT. The complete variable domain, with remaining parts taken from reference TRBV7-9 and TRBJ1-1, reads DTGVSQNPRHKITKRGQNVTFRCDPISEHNRLYWYRQTLGQGPEFLTYFQNEAQLEKSRLLSDRFSAERPKGSFSTLEIQRTEQGDSAMYLCASSLPGQGGTEAFFGQGTRLTVV.

The CDR3 region has the DNA TGTGCCAGCAGTGAAGTTGGGGGGAAAGGAAACACCATATATTTT. It yields the protein CASSEVGGKGNTIYF. V and J are TRBV2 and TRBJ1-3; tentatively, D is TRBD1 (5 bases). CDR1 is SNHLY, CDR2 FYNNEI, per germline. V shed 1 base and J shed 4 bases, with 11 bases lying between them. This CDR3 contains 15 residues.

This rearrangement joins TRBV7-2 to TRBJ1-3; 9 bases map to TRBD1. CDR3 length equals 17 residues. J was trimmed by 4 bases and V by 0 bases; bases with no gene match: 7. CDR1 and CDR2 (germline): SGHTA, FQGNSA. CDR3 loop: CASSLALTGGGGNTIYF. CDR3 DNA sequence: TGTGCCAGCAGCTTAGCGCTGACAGGGGGTGGCGGAAACACCATATATTTT.

The table lists this clone with a count of one. The chain is built from TRBV14 and TRBJ2-6, with 10 bases matching TRBD1. CDR1 and CDR2 from the germline V gene are SGHDN and FVKESK. The CDR3 covers 18 residues. V lost 2 bases, J lost 3 bases, and 7 bases stayed unmatched. In DNA form, the CDR3 reads TGTGCCAGCAGCCAATGGACAGGGGGAAGCTTTGGGGCCAACGTCCTGACTTTC. Encoded protein: CASSQWTGGSFGANVLTF. Drawing the rest from reference TRBV14 and TRBJ2-6, the complete variable domain is EAGVTQFPSHSVIEKGQTVTLRCDPISGHDNLYWYRRVMGKEIKFLLHFVKESKQDESGMPNNRFLAERTGGTYSTLKVQPAELEDSGVYFCASSQWTGGSFGANVLTFGAGSRLTVL.

The chain employs TRBV9 and TRBJ2-5, with D possibly being TRBD1 (6 bases). The CDR3 is made up of 14 amino acids. Looked up from germline, CDR1 is SGDLS and CDR2 is YYNGEE. Trimming shortened V by 1 base and J by 1 base, and 8 bases separated the two germline ends. Written as DNA, the CDR3 is TGTGCCAGCAGCGTAAGGGGGTCCCAAGAGACCCAGTACTTC. It translates to CASSVRGSQETQYF. Combining the CDR3 with reference TRBV9 and TRBJ2-5 gives the whole variable domain DSGVTQTPKHLITATGQRVTLRCSPRSGDLSVYWYQQSLDQGLQFLIQYYNGEERAKGNILERFSAQQFPDLHSELNLSSLELGDSALYFCASSVRGSQETQYFGPGTRLLVL.

There are a few counts of this clone. The rearrangement links TRBV5-8 to TRBJ2-7; 7 bases match TRBD2. CDR3 size: 14 residues. V trimming: 4 bases; J trimming: 0 bases; junction bases outside the gene matches: 4. Per the germline V gene, CDR1 is SGHTS and CDR2 is YDEGEE. The CDR3 bases are TGTGCCAGCAGCCCCGGGACTATCTCCTACGAGCAGTACTTC. This gives the protein CASSPGTISYEQYF.

The chain links TRBV24-1 to TRBJ2-1, with D tentatively TRBD1 (8 bases). V was cut by 3 bases and J by 1 base, with 12 bases left in between. The CDR3 runs 16 residues. CDR1 and CDR2 (germline): KGHDR, SFDVKD. The CDR3 DNA reads TGTGCCACCAGTGATAACAGGGGGGGGTCCTACAATGAGCAGTTCTTC. It translates to CATSDNRGGSYNEQFF.

The chain links TRBV14 to TRBJ2-7; TRBD2 matches at 13 bases. The V segment lost 3 bases and the J segment 2 bases; nucleotides outside the gene matches: 1. This CDR3 comprises 15 residues. Germline V gives CDR1 SGHDN, CDR2 FVKESK. CDR3 amino acids: CASSQGTSGAYEQYF. DNA for the CDR3: TGTGCCAGCAGCCAGGGGACTAGCGGGGCCTACGAGCAGTACTTC.

The V and J genes are TRBV7-9 and TRBJ2-7; 9 nucleotides match TRBD1. The CDR3 sequence is 15 residues long. CDR1 is SEHNR, CDR2 FQNEAQ, per germline (reference sequence). The V gene end was trimmed by 5 bases and the J gene end by 5 bases; junction bases not matched to a gene: 10. This chain's CDR3 is CASSATWDRAHEQYF. As DNA, the CDR3 is TGTGCCAGCAGCGCAACTTGGGACAGGGCCCACGAGCAGTACTTC. The full variable domain, rest sourced from reference TRBV7-9 and TRBJ2-7, is DTGVSQNPRHKITKRGQNVTFRCDPISEHNRLYWYRQTLGQGPEFLTYFQNEAQLEKSRLLSDRFSAERPKGSFSTLEIQRTEQGDSAMYLCASSATWDRAHEQYFGPGTRLTVT.

This clone was recorded only once. The chain carries TRBV30 and TRBJ1-1; D may be TRBD1 (5 bases). Germline loops: CDR1 GTSNPN, CDR2 SVGIG (reference sequence). CDR3 length: 12 residues. Trimming removed 8 bases at V and 5 bases at J, with 15 bases between. CDR3 residues: CAVHRRETEAFF. CDR3 nucleotide sequence: TGTGCCGTCCACAGGAGGGAGACTGAAGCTTTCTTT.

V usage is TRBV6-5 and J usage is TRBJ2-1, with 7 bases matching TRBD2. CDR1 and CDR2 from the germline V gene are MNHEY and SVGAGI. Trimming cost V 11 bases and J 9 bases; bases outside gene matches: 13. The CDR3 covers 13 residues. CDR3 amino acids: CAGKRDYEGEQFF. DNA for the CDR3: TGTGCCGGAAAACGGGACTATGAAGGTGAGCAGTTCTTC.

The DNA for the CDR3 is TGTGCCAGCAGCTTACAGACAGGGGCTCCTCAAGAGACCCAGTACTTC. It yields the protein CASSLQTGAPQETQYF. The genes are TRBV11-1 and TRBJ2-5, with 8 bases identical to TRBD1. Trimming removed 2 bases from V and 2 bases from J; junction bases left unmatched: 7. Germline CDR1 reads SGHAT; CDR2 reads FQDESV (reference sequence). The CDR3 totals 16 residues.

This clone was detected a few times. The chain couples TRBV19 to TRBJ2-1, with 8 bases lining up with TRBD1. V shed 5 bases and J 3 bases; nucleotides not matched to a gene: 9. The CDR3 covers 16 residues. In germline, CDR1 is LNHDA, CDR2 SQIVND (reference sequence). The CDR3 DNA follows: TGTGCCAGTAGTCCTTCTCAGGGGGCGTACTACAATGAGCAGTTCTTC. This encodes CASSPSQGAYYNEQFF.

For this clone: The junction departs from the called germline gene at one end, perhaps through a read error. The sample contains more than one DNA sequence encoding this CDR3. The chain recombines TRBV7-7 with TRBJ2-7, with 7 bases matching TRBD1. The germline V gene has CDR1 SSHAT and CDR2 FNYEAQ (reference sequence). This CDR3 is built from 14 residues. CDR3 protein: CASSLGPRGYEQYF. The CDR3 nucleotides read TGTGCTAGCAGCTTAGGCCCCAGGGGGTACGAGCAGTACTTC.

This clone is a singleton in its sample. The chain carries TRBV18 and TRBJ2-6; D uncertain. This CDR3 has 18 amino acids. CDR1 is KGHSH and CDR2 is LQKENI in the germline V gene. V was pared by 0 bases and J by 0 bases, with 12 bases between. CDR3 DNA sequence: TGTGCCAGCTCACCACCAGAGGCGTGGAGCTCTGGGGCCAACGTCCTGACTTTC. Translated, it gives CASSPPEAWSSGANVLTF.

This chain connects TRBV21-1 to TRBJ2-7; TRBD2, the D gene given by the table, was not confirmed from the DNA. TRBV21-1 is tagged as a pseudogene. CDR3 length equals 17 residues. The CDR3 here is CASSKALAGDRGYEQYF. The DNA for the CDR3 is TGTGCCAGCAGCAAAGCTCTAGCGGGGGACCGTGGGTACGAGCAGTACTTC.

The V and J genes are TRBV15 and TRBJ1-3, with D possibly matching TRBD1 (5 bases). V gave up 3 bases and J gave up 0 bases, with 9 bases separating them. This CDR3 is 15 amino acids long. Germline V gene sequence: CDR1 LNHNV, CDR2 YYDKDF (reference sequence). The CDR3 DNA reads as TGTGCCACCAGCAGGCTCAGGGTCTCTGGAAACACCATATATTTT. Protein product: CATSRLRVSGNTIYF.